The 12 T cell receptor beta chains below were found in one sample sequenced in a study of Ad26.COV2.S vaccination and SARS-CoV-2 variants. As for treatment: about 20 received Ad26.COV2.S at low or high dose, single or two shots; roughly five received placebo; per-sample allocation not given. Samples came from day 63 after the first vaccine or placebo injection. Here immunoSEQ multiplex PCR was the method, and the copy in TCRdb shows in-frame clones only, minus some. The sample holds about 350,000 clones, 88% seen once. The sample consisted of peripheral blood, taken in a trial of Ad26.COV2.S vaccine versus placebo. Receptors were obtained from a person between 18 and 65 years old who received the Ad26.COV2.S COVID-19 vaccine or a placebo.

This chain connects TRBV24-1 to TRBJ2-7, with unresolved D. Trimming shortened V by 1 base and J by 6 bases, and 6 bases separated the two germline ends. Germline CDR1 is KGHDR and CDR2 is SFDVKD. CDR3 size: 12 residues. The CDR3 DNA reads TGTGCCACCAGTGATTTTTCGGGCGAGCAGTACTTC. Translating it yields CATSDFSGEQYF.

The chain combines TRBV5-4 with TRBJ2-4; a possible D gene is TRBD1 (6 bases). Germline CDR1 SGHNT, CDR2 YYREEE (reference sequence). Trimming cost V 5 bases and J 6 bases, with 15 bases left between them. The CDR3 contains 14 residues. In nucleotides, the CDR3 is TGTGCCAGCAGGAACAGGGATCTCGGAAACATTCAGTACTTC. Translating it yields CASRNRDLGNIQYF.

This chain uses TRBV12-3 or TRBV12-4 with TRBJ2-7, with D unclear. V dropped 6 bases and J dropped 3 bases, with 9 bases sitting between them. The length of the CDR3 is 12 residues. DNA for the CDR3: TGTGCCAGCAGCGCGGACGGCTACGAGCAGTACTTC. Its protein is CASSADGYEQYF.

CDR3 sequence (DNA): TGTGCCAGCAGCCGCGTAGCGGGAACTACGCAGTATTTT. Its protein product is CASSRVAGTTQYF. The chain carries TRBV3-1 (or the pseudogene TRBV3-2) and TRBJ2-3, with 8 bases matching TRBD2. Germline V gene data show CDR1 as LGHDT and CDR2 as YNNKEL (reference sequence). This CDR3 contains 13 residues. V trimming: 4 bases; J trimming: 8 bases; junction bases outside the gene matches: 5.

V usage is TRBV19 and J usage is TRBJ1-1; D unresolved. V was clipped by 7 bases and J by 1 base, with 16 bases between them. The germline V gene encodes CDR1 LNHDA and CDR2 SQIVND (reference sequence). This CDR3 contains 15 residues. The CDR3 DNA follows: TGTGCCAGTACCCCATTTGTGGCCCAGAACACTGAAGCTTTCTTT. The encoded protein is CASTPFVAQNTEAFF.

CDR3 sequence: CASSLDLGQSYEQYF. The CDR3 nucleotides are TGTGCCAGCAGCTTAGATTTGGGACAGTCCTACGAGCAGTACTTC. The chain employs TRBV11-2 and TRBJ2-7; 7 bases are a match to TRBD1. This CDR3 is 15 amino acids long. Losses at the gene ends were 0 bases for V and 1 base for J; bases not matched to a gene: 3. Germline CDR1 reads SGHAT; CDR2 reads FQNNGV.

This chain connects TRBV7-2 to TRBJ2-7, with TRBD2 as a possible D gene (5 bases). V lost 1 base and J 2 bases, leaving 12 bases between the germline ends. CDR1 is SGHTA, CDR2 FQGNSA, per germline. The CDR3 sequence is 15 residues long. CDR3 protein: CASSLGGRATYEQYF. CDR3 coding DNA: TGTGCCAGCAGCTTAGGCGGGCGAGCTACCTACGAGCAGTACTTC.

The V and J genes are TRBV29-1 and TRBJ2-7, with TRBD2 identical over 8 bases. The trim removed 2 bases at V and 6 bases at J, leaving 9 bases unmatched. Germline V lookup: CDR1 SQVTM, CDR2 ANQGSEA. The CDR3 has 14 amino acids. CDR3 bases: TGCAGCGTTGAAACCGGGAGGGCCGGAATCGAGCAGTACTTC. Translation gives CSVETGRAGIEQYF.

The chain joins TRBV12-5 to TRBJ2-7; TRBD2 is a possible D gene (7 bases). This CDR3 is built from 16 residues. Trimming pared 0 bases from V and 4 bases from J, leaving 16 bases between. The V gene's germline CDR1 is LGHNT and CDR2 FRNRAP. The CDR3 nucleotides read TGTGCTAGTGGTTTGGTTGAAGGGGGGGTGAGGTACGAGCAGTACTTC. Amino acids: CASGLVEGGVRYEQYF.

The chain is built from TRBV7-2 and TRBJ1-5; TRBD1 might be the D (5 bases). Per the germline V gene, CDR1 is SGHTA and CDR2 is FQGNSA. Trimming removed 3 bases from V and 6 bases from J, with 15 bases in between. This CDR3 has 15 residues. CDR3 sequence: CASSFDGLRGQPQHF. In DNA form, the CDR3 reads TGTGCCAGCAGCTTCGACGGGTTGAGGGGTCAGCCCCAGCATTTT.

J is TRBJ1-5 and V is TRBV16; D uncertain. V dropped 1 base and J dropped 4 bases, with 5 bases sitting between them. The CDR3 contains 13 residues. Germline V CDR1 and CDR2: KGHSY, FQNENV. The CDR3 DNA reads TGTGCCAGCAGCCAATTGAGAAATCAGCCCCAGCATTTT. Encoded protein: CASSQLRNQPQHF.

DNA of the CDR3: TGTGCCAGCAGCTTAGAGGGGGCGAGGTCTGAAGCTTTCTTT. It encodes CASSLEGARSEAFF. This chain joins TRBV7-6 and TRBJ1-1, with 7 bases fitting TRBD1. The V gene's germline CDR1 is SGHVS and CDR2 FNYEAQ. CDR3 size: 14 residues. Losses at the gene ends were 1 base for V and 6 bases for J; bases not matched to a gene: 5.